A single sample is the source of the 22 T cell receptor beta chains below, sequenced in a study of blood T cells in healthy people across ages. The authors ran a second PCR of 7 to 11 cycles using a sample-barcoded 5' primer and a J-beta primer mix. TCRdb used MiXCR to reprocess the 5' RACE reads, holding one entry per CDR3 protein. The repertoire includes fewer than 2,000,000 distinct CDR3 sequences, around 36% of them detected once, and approximately 10% sits in the top ten. The source material was blood. These receptors were obtained from a woman aged 30 to 39 in good health.

This chain uses TRBV28 with TRBJ2-7, with 10 bases matching TRBD1. Germline loops: CDR1 MDHEN, CDR2 SYDVKM. The length of the CDR3 is 20 residues. V shed 6 bases and J 3 bases; nucleotides not matched to a gene: 23. The CDR3 DNA reads as TGTGCCAGCAGAGATAAGCCGGCGGGACAGGGGAAATCAAATCGCTACGAGCAGTACTTC. It specifies CASRDKPAGQGKSNRYEQYF.

This clonotype occurred a few times. This chain uses TRBV9 with TRBJ1-1; the D gene is possibly TRBD1 (6 bases). CDR1 is SGDLS and CDR2 is YYNGEE in the germline V gene. The CDR3 spans 12 residues. Trimming pared 7 bases from V and 2 bases from J, leaving 9 bases between. CDR3 region: CASQGTNTEAFF. CDR3 in DNA: TGTGCCAGCCAGGGGACTAACACTGAAGCTTTCTTT. The complete variable domain, with remaining parts taken from reference TRBV9 and TRBJ1-1, reads DSGVTQTPKHLITATGQRVTLRCSPRSGDLSVYWYQQSLDQGLQFLIQYYNGEERAKGNILERFSAQQFPDLHSELNLSSLELGDSALYFCASQGTNTEAFFGQGTRLTVV.

The chain employs TRBV20-1 and TRBJ2-1, with 7 bases identical to TRBD1. J lost 0 bases, V lost 5 bases, and 13 bases had no gene match. Germline CDR1 reads DFQATT; CDR2 reads SNEGSKA (reference sequence). CDR3 length: 17 amino acids. CDR3 sequence reads: CSAADPPGQSSYNEQFF. Written as DNA, the CDR3 is TGCAGTGCTGCCGACCCACCGGGACAGAGCTCCTACAATGAGCAGTTCTTC.

The chain recombines TRBV5-1 with TRBJ2-2, with 9 bases lining up with TRBD1. In germline, CDR1 is SGHRS, CDR2 YFSETQ. The CDR3 extends over 14 amino acids. The V and J ends lost 4 bases and 6 bases, in that order; junction bases with no gene match: 4. The chain's CDR3 is CASSRTGDAGELFF. Here the CDR3 DNA reads TGCGCCAGCAGCCGGACAGGGGATGCCGGGGAGCTGTTTTTT.

The J gene is TRBJ2-5, the V gene TRBV30; the D is unclear. V lost 0 bases and J lost 1, with 6 bases in between. Germline V CDR1 and CDR2: GTSNPN, SVGIG (reference sequence). This CDR3 contains 13 residues. CDR3 residues: CAWSVRLQETQYF. DNA of the CDR3: TGTGCCTGGAGTGTACGACTCCAAGAGACCCAGTACTTC.

A few counts support this clonotype. The chain combines TRBV5-5 with TRBJ1-4; unclear D gene. The V end lost 1 base, the J end lost 6 bases, and 19 bases lay between the germline ends. The CDR3 runs 17 residues. Germline V gives CDR1 SGHKS, CDR2 YYEKEE (reference sequence). In DNA form, the CDR3 reads TGTGCCAGCAGCTTGTACGGGGTCATAAGCGAGTATGAAAAACTGTTTTTT. Protein product: CASSLYGVISEYEKLFF.

On this clonotype itself: This may be a read error, as it is one base from a much larger clone. J is TRBJ2-7 and V is TRBV20-1; tentatively, D is TRBD1 (5 bases). Germline CDR1 is DFQATT and CDR2 is SNEGSKA (reference sequence). CDR3 size: 13 residues. The CDR3 sequence is CSARQGTTHEQDF. The CDR3 DNA reads TGCAGTGCTAGACAGGGCACAACCCACGAGCAGGACTTC.

The chain joins TRBV20-1 to TRBJ2-1, with D possibly matching TRBD2 (7 bases). The CDR3 has 17 amino acids. The V gene lost 6 bases and the J gene lost 10 bases, with 31 bases spanning the gap. Germline values: CDR1 DFQATT, CDR2 SNEGSKA (reference sequence). CDR3 residues: CSAKQVLATVRRGEQFF. CDR3 in DNA: TGCAGTGCCAAACAGGTACTAGCGACAGTCAGAAGGGGGGAGCAGTTCTTC.

The chain recombines TRBV12-3 or TRBV12-4 with TRBJ2-2; the D gene is possibly TRBD2 (6 bases). V lost 2 bases, J lost 7 bases, and 20 bases lay in between. The CDR3 runs to 17 residues. In DNA, the CDR3 is TGTGCCAGCAGTTTAATTAGCGGCAGGGCCCGCGGCGGGGAGCTGTTTTTT. Residues: CASSLISGRARGGELFF.

V is TRBV12-3 or TRBV12-4 and J is TRBJ2-1; 13 bases are shared with TRBD2. CDR3 length: 13 residues. Trimming removed 5 bases from V and 14 bases from J; junction bases left unmatched: 6. The CDR3 loop reads CASSRTSGGWEFF. The CDR3 nucleotides are TGTGCCAGCAGTCGGACTAGCGGGGGATGGGAGTTCTTC.

CDR3: CASRRGDYEQYF. CDR3 sequence (DNA): TGCGCCAGCCGGCGGGGGGACTACGAGCAGTACTTC. The chain couples TRBV5-1 to TRBJ2-7; TRBD2 matches at 8 bases. Trimming took 7 bases from V and 3 from J; bases not matched to a gene: 3. Germline V gene sequence: CDR1 SGHRS, CDR2 YFSETQ. CDR3 length equals 12 residues.

This clonotype has just a few counts. This chain joins TRBV29-1 and TRBJ2-1; 14 nucleotides align to TRBD2. CDR1 and CDR2 from the germline V gene are SQVTM and ANQGSEA. The V and J ends lost 6 bases and 2 bases, in that order; junction bases with no gene match: 3. The CDR3 is 15 residues long. In DNA form, the CDR3 reads TGCAGCGTGGGACTAGCGGGAGCGCCCTACAATGAGCAGTTCTTC. Translation gives CSVGLAGAPYNEQFF.

This clonotype was found many times. This rearrangement joins TRBV4-1 to TRBJ2-7; TRBD2 matches 11 bases. J gave up 5 bases and V 3 bases, and 9 bases lay outside the gene matches. The CDR3 consists of 16 residues. The germline CDR1 and CDR2 sequences are MGHRA and YSYEKL. CDR3 nucleotide sequence: TGCGCCAGCAGCCACCGTCTACTAGCGGGAGCACACGAGCAGTACTTC. Translation: CASSHRLLAGAHEQYF.

Comments on this clonotype: Relative to the germline gene, one junction end is altered; a read error may explain this. The rearrangement joins TRBV7-9 to TRBJ2-3; D possibly corresponds to TRBD1 (5 bases). Germline V lookup: CDR1 SEHNR, CDR2 FQNEAQ (reference sequence). The CDR3 consists of 13 residues. Written as DNA, the CDR3 is TGTGCCAGCAGCCCCGAGCTCACAGGTACGCAGTATTTT. This codes for CASSPELTGTQYF.

This clonotype was counted a few times. The CDR3 reads CASSIEWAGNEQFF. The CDR3 DNA follows: TGTGCCAGCAGTATCGAGTGGGCAGGCAATGAGCAGTTCTTC. This sequence joins TRBV2 and TRBJ2-1; D ambiguous. The CDR3 has 14 residues. Trimming took 5 bases from V and 6 from J, leaving 14 bases between them. Germline V CDR1 and CDR2: SNHLY, FYNNEI.

The gene calls are TRBV27 and TRBJ1-2; D unclear. The ends were cut back, 3 bases at V and 7 bases at J, with 12 bases in the middle. CDR1 is MNHEY, CDR2 SMNVEV, per germline (reference sequence). CDR3 size: 13 residues. Written as DNA, the CDR3 is TGTGCCAGCAGTTTGATAGAGGGCGGTGGCTACACCTTC. This codes for CASSLIEGGGYTF.

V gene TRBV4-1 combines with J gene TRBJ1-5; no definite D call. CDR1 and CDR2 from the germline V gene are MGHRA and YSYEKL. This CDR3 region has 15 residues. Trimming shortened V by 1 base and J by 0 bases, and 7 bases separated the two germline ends. The CDR3 loop is CASSQASSSNQPQHF. The CDR3 DNA follows: TGCGCCAGCAGCCAAGCGAGTTCTAGCAATCAGCCCCAGCATTTT.

V and J are TRBV29-1 and TRBJ2-5; 9 nucleotides line up with TRBD1. CDR3 size: 13 residues. With 6 bases clipped from V and 5 bases from J, the junction kept 7 bases outside the gene matches. Per the germline V gene, CDR1 is SQVTM and CDR2 is ANQGSEA. The CDR3: CSVGDRATETQYF. The CDR3 nucleotides read TGCAGCGTGGGGGACAGGGCCACGGAGACCCAGTACTTC.

In its sample, this clonotype was seen many times. The chain uses TRBV13 and TRBJ2-7; 7 positions agree with TRBD2. Germline assignment: CDR1 PRHDT and CDR2 FYEKMQ (reference sequence). The CDR3 has 14 residues. Germline trimming cut 4 bases from V and 4 bases from J; bases unmatched to any gene: 7. CDR3 DNA: TGTGCCAGCAGCTCATTTGGGGGGGATTACGAGCAGTACTTC. This translates into CASSSFGGDYEQYF. Complete variable domain (other parts from reference TRBV13 and TRBJ2-7): AAGVIQSPRHLIKEKRETATLKCYPIPRHDTVYWYQQGPGQDPQFLISFYEKMQSDKGSIPDRFSAQQFSDYHSELNMSSLELGDSALYFCASSSFGGDYEQYFGPGTRLTVT.

The CDR3 sequence: CSARPVSGRNLYEQYF. The CDR3 bases are TGCAGTGCTAGACCGGTGAGCGGGAGGAATCTATACGAGCAGTACTTC. V gene TRBV20-1 combines with J gene TRBJ2-7, with 9 bases aligning to TRBD2. Unmatched junction bases numbered 12, after V lost 2 bases and J lost 4 bases. Germline V gene sequence: CDR1 DFQATT, CDR2 SNEGSKA (reference sequence). This CDR3 contains 16 residues.

This clonotype was observed a handful of times. The rearrangement links TRBV20-1 to TRBJ1-1; D may be TRBD1 (6 bases). The CDR3 is 17 residues long. Deletions cut 1 base from V and 0 bases from J, with 18 bases between. CDR1 and CDR2 from the germline V gene are DFQATT and SNEGSKA (reference sequence). CDR3 amino acids: CSARGYREGEMNTEAFF. CDR3 bases: TGCAGTGCTAGAGGGTACAGGGAGGGGGAAATGAACACTGAAGCTTTCTTT.

V is TRBV10-3 and J is TRBJ1-6, with 11 bases identical to TRBD1. CDR1 is ENHRY and CDR2 is SYGVKD in the germline V gene. V shed 6 bases, J shed 14 bases, and the junction held 3 bases outside the gene matches. The CDR3 totals 12 residues. As DNA, the CDR3 is TGTGCCATCAGAGGACAGGGGGCGGCCCTCCACTTT. This gives the protein CAIRGQGAALHF.